A single T cell receptor (beta chain) is shown here with its context. This clone was seen just once. Its target antigen remains unknown. Base-call qualities are not available, and no considerably larger clone is one nucleotide away. These data are taken from a study of identifying expanded T cells in peripheral blood (dated by TCRdb to the late 2010s). In the study overall: Four technical replicates, made by sequencing separate aliquots from the same pool of genomic DNA, were compared pairwise. What the research found in general, with its limitations: In all healthy donors, the variance in clone template counts between samples taken roughly 14 days apart rose significantly as total template count increased. The authors expected biological variance in healthy repertoires might increase further over much longer intervals such as months to years. Across all healthy-donor time intervals, the beta-binomial model significantly cut both the number of clones called differentially abundant and the false-positive rate. The binomial model flagged about 1.2 differentially abundant clones between technical replicates, compared with 15 to 17 over about two weeks and roughly 19 over around 4 weeks.

The CDR3 spans 13 residues, from the cysteine through the phenylalanine. Only CDR3 DNA remains: 39 bases, in frame from the first base. CDR1 and CDR2 (SGDLS, YYNGEE) derive from the germline V gene. V is cut by 4 bases and J by 1 base, and the space between the germline ends is 8 bases. TCRbeta CDR3 regions were profiled by bias-controlled multiplex PCR amplification of genomic DNA with the immunoSEQ Assay. Per the authors' processing: The absolute abundance of each unique TCRbeta CDR3 region was quantified after sequences were collapsed and filtered. Differential abundance was tested with two models: a binomial (Fisher-equivalent) model and a beta-binomial model that adds time-dependent variance fitted from healthy donors. Any clone with fewer than 5 combined templates was excluded, and a clone was called differentially abundant if its Benjamini-Hochberg FDR was below 0.01. Beta-binomial variance was modeled as a function of total template count across the two samples using the form v = (b*log(k)+a)^2. Not all clones reach the TCRdb copy of this immuneACCESS table, which keeps in-frame sequences only. Checked studies attribute under half of the gap to unresolved V genes and leave the rest unexplained. The DNA gave D and trimming, while V, J and clone size come from that table. Present in this sample are some 97,000 clones, 75% to 90% of which were seen just once. Approximately 6% of the sample is held by the ten biggest clonotypes.

During the collection period, no infections or other immune events were recorded for the healthy donors. Time-dependent variance in a beta-binomial model of T-cell clone differential abundance was calibrated using healthy-donor blood repertoires as a training cohort. The training cohort included around 10 healthy donors, of whom 3 were female and 7 were male. The donors were between about 29 and 64 years old, with an average age of roughly 40 years. Whole blood was collected from each healthy donor at three time points spaced two weeks apart and obtained from a commercial supplier. Genomic DNA was extracted from unsorted whole blood for immunosequencing.

The sample consisted of blood. This clonotype originated in a person aged 18 to 75 in good health. The V gene is TRBV9 and the J gene is TRBJ1-1, with the D gene not clear enough to name. The sequenced DNA is TGTGCCAGCAGCAACCGGGGGAACACTGAAGCTTTCTTT. Protein translation: CASSNRGNTEAFF. The entire variable domain, with the stretches around the CDR3 drawn from the reference TRBV9 and TRBJ1-1 proteins, is DSGVTQTPKHLITATGQRVTLRCSPRSGDLSVYWYQQSLDQGLQFLIQYYNGEERAKGNILERFSAQQFPDLHSELNLSSLELGDSALYFCASSNRGNTEAFFGQGTRLTVV.